One TCR beta chain is described in this entry. The antigen is unknown. The data were obtained in a study of regulatory T cells in long-lasting Graves disease. Study-level information: Those with persistent Graves' disease had received antithyroid drugs for over 5 years with positive TSH receptor antibodies. Broader study findings: Persistent disease samples used TRBV28, TRBJ1-2 and TRBJ2-5 preferentially. Only peripheral blood was studied, not thyroid tissue. Persistent Graves' disease cases displayed lower TCR diversity than newly diagnosed ones.

Time point: persistent/refractory GD, antithyroid drugs over 5 years with positive TRAb. Generation of the TCR library employed RNA extracted from PBMCs. The CDR3 has 14 residues. Trimming at V came to 10 bases and at J to 2 bases, leaving 6 bases not matched to a gene. CDR1 LNHDA and CDR2 SQIVND come from the germline V gene (reference sequence). Both iRepertoire HTBI primers and Arm-PCR of CDR3 regions were used to build the TCR beta libraries. Each CDR3 protein gets one entry after TCRdb re-called the multiplex PCR reads with MiXCR. The repertoire holds some 370,000 distinct CDR3 sequences, with roughly 25% as singletons.

The material sequenced was peripheral blood mononuclear cells (PBMCs), taken when the disease was refractory, from a patient treated with antithyroid drugs. This chain connects TRBV19 to TRBJ2-1, with 9 positions matching TRBD1. This receptor was obtained from a woman aged 40 to 50 with Graves disease. The chain's CDR3 is CATTRTGAYNEQFF. CDR3 sequence (DNA): TGTGCCACTACCAGGACAGGGGCCTACAATGAGCAGTTCTTC.